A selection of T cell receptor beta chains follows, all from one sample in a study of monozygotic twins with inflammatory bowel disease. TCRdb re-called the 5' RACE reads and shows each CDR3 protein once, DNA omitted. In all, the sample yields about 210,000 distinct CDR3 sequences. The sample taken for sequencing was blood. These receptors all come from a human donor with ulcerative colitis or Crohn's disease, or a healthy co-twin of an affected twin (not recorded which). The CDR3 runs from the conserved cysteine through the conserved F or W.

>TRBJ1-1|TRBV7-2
CASSLGGRGPAFF
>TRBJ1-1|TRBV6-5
CATTGPSNTEAFF
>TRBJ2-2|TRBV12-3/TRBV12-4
CASSLGWAGELFF
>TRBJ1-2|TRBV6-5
CASSYGFLDGSNYGYTF
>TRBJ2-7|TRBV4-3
CASSQAHGYEQYF
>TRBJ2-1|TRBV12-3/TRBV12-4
CASSLGQGYGNEQFF
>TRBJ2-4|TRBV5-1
CASSPVGAKNIQYF
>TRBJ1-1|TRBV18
CASSSSLQGLEAFF
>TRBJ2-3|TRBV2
CASSDPRGFPDTQYF
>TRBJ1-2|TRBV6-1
CASSARSPGSNYGYTF
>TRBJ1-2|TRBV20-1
CSARDPDRGWYGYTF
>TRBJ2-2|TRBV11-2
CASSIHTGFTGELFF
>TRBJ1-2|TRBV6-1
CASSERGNPSF